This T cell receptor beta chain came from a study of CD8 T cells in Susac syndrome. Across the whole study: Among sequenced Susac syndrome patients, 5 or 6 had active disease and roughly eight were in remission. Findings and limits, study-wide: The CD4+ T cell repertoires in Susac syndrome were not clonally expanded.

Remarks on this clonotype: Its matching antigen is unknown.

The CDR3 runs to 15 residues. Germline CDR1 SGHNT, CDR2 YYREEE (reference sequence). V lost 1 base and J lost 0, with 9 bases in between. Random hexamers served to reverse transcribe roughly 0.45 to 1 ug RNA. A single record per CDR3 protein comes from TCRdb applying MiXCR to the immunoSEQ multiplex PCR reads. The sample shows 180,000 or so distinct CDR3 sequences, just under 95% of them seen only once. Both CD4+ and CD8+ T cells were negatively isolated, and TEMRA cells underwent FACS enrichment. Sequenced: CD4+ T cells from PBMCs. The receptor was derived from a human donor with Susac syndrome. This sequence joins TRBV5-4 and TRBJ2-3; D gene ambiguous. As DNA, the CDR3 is TGTGCCAGCAGCTTGCGGACCATAAGCACAGATACGCAGTATTTT. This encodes CASSLRTISTDTQYF.